One sample yielded the 16 T cell receptor beta chains listed below, sequenced in a study of blood T cells in healthy people across ages. Alongside a J-beta primer mix, a sample-barcoded 5' primer served in a second PCR lasting about 7 to 11 cycles. MiXCR was run by TCRdb on the 5' RACE reads, yielding one entry per CDR3 protein. This sample has around 500,000 distinct CDR3 sequences, with about 27% found just once. These same records also appear under a second study, on T cells of mothers and their children.

The sample comprised blood. All receptors derive from a boy younger than 10 in good health.

CDR3 in DNA: TGTGCCAGCAGCCTCCGGCCTGTAAGCCACACAGATACGCAGTATTTT. It yields the protein CASSLRPVSHTDTQYF. The chain employs TRBV3-1 and TRBJ2-3, with no clear D. This CDR3 region has 16 residues. Germline V gene data show CDR1 as LGHDT and CDR2 as YNNKEL (reference sequence). The V end was cut by 4 bases, the J end by 2 bases, with 16 bases between.

The table lists this clonotype with a few counts. This chain joins TRBV10-3 and TRBJ2-3, with a weak D call TRBD2 (5 bases). With 5 bases removed from V and 0 bases from J, the gap between germline ends came to 12 bases. Looked up from germline, CDR1 is ENHRY and CDR2 is SYGVKD. This CDR3 has 15 amino acids. DNA of the CDR3: TGTGCCATCAGTAAAATGAGGGAAAGCACAGATACGCAGTATTTT. Translation gives CAISKMRESTDTQYF.

The CDR3 sequence is CASCSTPGQGSYNEQFF. The CDR3, as DNA: TGTGCCAGCTGTTCTACTCCGGGACAGGGGTCCTACAATGAGCAGTTCTTC. This chain uses TRBV6-5 with TRBJ2-1; 10 bases align to TRBD1. Germline CDR1 and CDR2: MNHEY and SVGAGI. V dropped 8 bases and J dropped 1; count of bases not matched to a gene: 11. CDR3 length: 17 residues.

The chain uses TRBV2 and TRBJ2-1; no reliable D call. V was pared by 8 bases and J by 2 bases, with 7 bases between. This CDR3 region has 12 residues. From germline, CDR1 is SNHLY and CDR2 FYNNEI. CDR3: CASGWPYNEQFF. CDR3 coding DNA: TGTGCCAGCGGGTGGCCCTACAATGAGCAGTTCTTC.

The chain carries TRBV29-1 and TRBJ2-5, with D perhaps given as TRBD1 or TRBD2 (7 bases each). This CDR3 contains 15 residues. Trimming left V 3 bases short and J 5 bases short, with 19 bases between. Germline CDR1 and CDR2: SQVTM and ANQGSEA. In DNA form, the CDR3 reads TGCAGCGTTGACCCTAGCGGACAGGCGGGCGAGACCCAGTACTTC. Translating it yields CSVDPSGQAGETQYF. The whole variable domain, remainder taken from reference TRBV29-1 and TRBJ2-5, is SAVISQKPSRDICQRGTSLTIQCQVDSQVTMMFWYRQQPGQSLTLIATANQGSEATYESGFVIDKFPISRPNLTFSTLTVSNMSPEDSSIYLCSVDPSGQAGETQYFGPGTRLLVL.

The genes are TRBV6-5 and TRBJ2-2; 9 bases map to TRBD2. CDR1 MNHEY and CDR2 SVGAGI come from the germline V gene. The V gene end was trimmed by 0 bases and the J gene end by 0 bases; junction bases not matched to a gene: 14. The CDR3 is made up of 21 amino acids. Here the CDR3 reads CASSYSPGASGELPNTGELFF. The DNA of the CDR3 is TGTGCCAGCAGTTACTCCCCGGGGGCTAGCGGGGAGCTTCCGAACACCGGGGAGCTGTTTTTT.

This chain joins TRBV10-3 and TRBJ2-5; 7 nucleotides match TRBD2. The CDR3 length is 13 residues. Germline V gene data show CDR1 as ENHRY and CDR2 as SYGVKD. J gave up 2 bases and V 6 bases, and 3 bases lay outside the gene matches. This CDR3 is CAIRGGGQETQYF. The CDR3 DNA is TGTGCCATCAGGGGGGGGGGGCAAGAGACCCAGTACTTC.

The chain uses TRBV18 and TRBJ1-2, with 9 bases lining up with TRBD1. Germline V gene data show CDR1 as KGHSH and CDR2 as LQKENI. CDR3 size: 14 residues. V lost 3 bases, J lost 6 bases, and 5 bases stayed unmatched. CDR3 sequence: CASSPFDRGDGYTF. The CDR3 coding sequence is TGTGCCAGCTCACCTTTCGACAGGGGGGATGGCTACACCTTC.

The rearrangement joins TRBV9 to TRBJ2-7, with 11 nucleotides matching TRBD2. CDR3 size: 18 residues. In germline, CDR1 is SGDLS, CDR2 YYNGEE. V dropped 0 bases and J dropped 2; count of bases not matched to a gene: 10. This CDR3 is CASSVAPSGGKRAYEQYF. The CDR3 DNA is TGTGCCAGCAGCGTAGCTCCTAGCGGGGGGAAGAGGGCCTACGAGCAGTACTTC.

This clonotype was observed a handful of times. The V and J genes are TRBV25-1 and TRBJ1-4; the D is unclear. The V end lost 1 base, the J end lost 8 bases, and 5 bases lay between the germline ends. In germline, CDR1 is MGHDK, CDR2 SYGVNS. The CDR3 spans 12 residues. CDR3: CASSELGEKLFF. In DNA form, the CDR3 reads TGTGCCAGCAGTGAATTGGGGGAAAAACTGTTTTTT.

In the case of this clonotype: A read error may account for a junction end that differs from germline. The rearrangement links TRBV12-3 or TRBV12-4 to TRBJ1-2; 7 bases are a match to TRBD1. This CDR3 spans 16 amino acids. The CDR3 DNA sequence: TGTGCCAGCAGTTCACCTCCTCGGACAGGCTCTTTCGGCTATACCTTC. Protein sequence: CASSSPPRTGSFGYTF.

This clonotype showed up just a few times. The chain couples TRBV20-1 to TRBJ2-5, with D hard to call. Trimming shortened V by 1 base and J by 7 bases, and 16 bases separated the two germline ends. Germline CDR1 DFQATT, CDR2 SNEGSKA (reference sequence). The CDR3 has 14 residues. CDR3 bases: TGCAGTGCTAGAGTAACAGCCCCAATGGGGACCCAGTACTTC. Protein product: CSARVTAPMGTQYF.

In this sample, this clonotype turned up many times. The V call is TRBV7-9, the J call TRBJ1-4; D possibly corresponds to TRBD1 (5 bases). This CDR3 contains 14 residues. Trimming shortened V by 3 bases and J by 3 bases, and 8 bases separated the two germline ends. Looked up from germline, CDR1 is SEHNR and CDR2 is FQNEAQ (reference sequence). Here the CDR3 DNA reads TGTGCCAGCAGCTTCCAGGGACCTAATGAAAAACTGTTTTTT. Translating it yields CASSFQGPNEKLFF.

This clonotype was seen only a few times. The DNA of the CDR3 is TGTGCCATCAGCACCTCCGACGGTAATTCACCCCTCCACTTT. Protein sequence: CAISTSDGNSPLHF. The chain links TRBV10-3 to TRBJ1-6; D is unclear. The CDR3 is 14 residues long. V was clipped by 6 bases and J by 6 bases, with 12 bases between them. CDR1 is ENHRY, CDR2 SYGVKD, per germline.

V is TRBV7-9 and J is TRBJ2-5, with no clear D. The J call may not be correct, given that the DNA end is closer to TRBJ2-7. The CDR3 loop spans 13 amino acids. CDR1 is SEHNR and CDR2 is FQNEAQ in the germline V gene (reference sequence). The chain's CDR3 is CASSPSPAYEQYF. The CDR3 bases are TGTGCCAGCAGCCCCTCTCCGGCCTACGAGCAGTACTTC.

V and J are TRBV7-8 and TRBJ2-4, with TRBD2 matching 7 bases. The V gene end was trimmed by 0 bases and the J gene end by 3 bases; junction bases not matched to a gene: 5. Per germline, CDR1 SGHVS and CDR2 FQNEAQ. The CDR3 contains 16 residues. CDR3 sequence: CASSLAQGGGKNIQYF. As DNA, the CDR3 is TGTGCCAGCAGCTTAGCGCAAGGCGGGGGCAAAAACATTCAGTACTTC.